One and the same sample provided the 29 T cell receptor beta chains below, sequenced in a study of blood T cell repertoires in COVID-19. The protocol was immunoSEQ multiplex PCR, while the TCRdb copy is restricted to in-frame clones and leaves out a portion. This table has around 45,000 clones, about 86% appearing once. Sequencing was carried out using peripheral blood. These receptors were collected from a human donor in a cohort sampled during active COVID-19.

V gene TRBV21-1 combines with J gene TRBJ1-6; no DNA check was done on the table's D call, TRBD1. TRBV21-1 is classified as a pseudogene. The CDR3 is 18 amino acids. The DNA of the CDR3 is TGTGCCAGCATCCAATGGGTAGACAGAAGCTCCTATAATTCACCCCTCCACTTT. Amino acid sequence: CASIQWVDRSSYNSPLHF.

The rearrangement uses TRBV30 and TRBJ1-1; perhaps TRBD1 as D (6 bases). In germline, CDR1 is GTSNPN, CDR2 SVGIG (reference sequence). This CDR3 is built from 15 residues. Trimming stripped 0 bases from V and 1 base from J, with 12 bases between. In nucleotides, the CDR3 is TGTGCCTGGAGTGTAACGGACAGATGGAACACTGAAGCTTTCTTT. Translated, it gives CAWSVTDRWNTEAFF.

The chain joins TRBV3-1 (or the pseudogene TRBV3-2) to TRBJ1-2; D ambiguous. The V gene lost 3 bases and the J gene lost 6 bases, with 11 bases spanning the gap. This CDR3 comprises 13 residues. CDR1 and CDR2 from the germline V gene are LGHDT and YNNKEL (reference sequence). CDR3 sequence reads: CASSQGRWDGYTF. For the CDR3, the DNA is TGTGCCAGCAGCCAGGGCCGATGGGATGGCTACACCTTC.

The chain links TRBV9 to TRBJ1-2; 7 bases map to TRBD1. The germline gives CDR1 SGDLS, CDR2 YYNGEE. The length of the CDR3 is 15 residues. Germline trimming cut 3 bases from V and 8 bases from J; bases unmatched to any gene: 13. The CDR3 is CASSGLQGTQGGYTF. In DNA, the CDR3 is TGTGCCAGCAGCGGATTACAGGGGACCCAGGGAGGCTACACCTTC.

This chain joins TRBV5-1 and TRBJ2-2; 11 bases are a match to TRBD2. The CDR3 loop spans 17 amino acids. Germline-derived CDR1 and CDR2 are SGHRS and YFSETQ. V lost 4 bases to trimming and J lost 4 bases; unmatched junction nucleotides: 9. CDR3 protein: CASSMQTSGDATGELFF. As DNA, the CDR3 is TGCGCCAGCAGCATGCAGACTAGCGGGGATGCCACCGGGGAGCTGTTTTTT.

The rearrangement links TRBV5-1 to TRBJ2-2; TRBD1 aligns across 7 bases. The CDR3 extends over 16 amino acids. Germline CDR1 and CDR2: SGHRS and YFSETQ. V shed 8 bases, J shed 2 bases, and the junction held 12 bases outside the gene matches. As DNA, the CDR3 is TGCGCCAGTTCCGTTTCCGGGACAGTCAACACCGGGGAGCTGTTTTTT. It is translated as CASSVSGTVNTGELFF.

The genes are TRBV6-1 and TRBJ2-5; D unclear. CDR1 and CDR2 from the germline V gene are MNHNS and SASEGT. The V and J ends lost 0 bases and 3 bases respectively, with 5 bases between them. This CDR3 spans 13 amino acids. The CDR3 loop reads CASSEAAEETQYF. DNA of the CDR3: TGTGCCAGCAGTGAAGCGGCAGAAGAGACCCAGTACTTC.

Here the CDR3 reads CASSLKITNYGYTF. In DNA, the CDR3 is TGTGCCAGCAGTTTAAAAATCACTAACTATGGCTACACCTTC. V and J are TRBV27 and TRBJ1-2; D is unresolved. V dropped 2 bases and J dropped 0 bases, with 7 bases sitting between them. This CDR3 spans 14 amino acids. Germline V lookup: CDR1 MNHEY, CDR2 SMNVEV (reference sequence).

V is TRBV2 and J is TRBJ2-5; 11 bases line up with TRBD2. V shed 3 bases and J 3 bases; nucleotides not matched to a gene: 3. The germline V gene has CDR1 SNHLY and CDR2 FYNNEI. This CDR3 region has 15 residues. The CDR3 DNA is TGTGCCAGCAGTGAGCTAGCGGGGGGCGAAGAGACCCAGTACTTC. This gives the protein CASSELAGGEETQYF.

V is TRBV3-1 (or the pseudogene TRBV3-2) and J is TRBJ1-1, with D perhaps TRBD1 (6 bases). There are 18 residues in the CDR3. CDR1 is LGHDT, CDR2 YNNKEL, per germline (reference sequence). The V end was cut by 4 bases, the J end by 0 bases, with 21 bases between. CDR3 loop: CASSPRRATGMMNTEAFF. The CDR3 DNA sequence: TGTGCCAGCAGCCCAAGGCGAGCCACAGGGATGATGAACACTGAAGCTTTCTTT.

This clone was observed once. The chain has TRBV7-2 and TRBJ2-3; 10 bases agree with TRBD2. Germline trimming cut 8 bases from V and 4 bases from J; bases unmatched to any gene: 6. This CDR3 has 14 residues. The germline V gene encodes CDR1 SGHTA and CDR2 FQGNSA. CDR3 sequence: CASERGGLADTQYF. The CDR3 coding sequence is TGTGCCAGCGAGCGGGGGGGCCTGGCAGATACGCAGTATTTT. The variable domain in full, completed from reference TRBV7-2 and TRBJ2-3, reads GAGVSQSPSNKVTEKGKDVELRCDPISGHTALYWYRQSLGQGLEFLIYFQGNSAPDKSGLPSDRFSAERTGGSVSTLTIQRTQQEDSAVYLCASERGGLADTQYFGPGTRLTVL.

V usage is TRBV7-6 and J usage is TRBJ2-1, with D perhaps matching TRBD2 (6 bases). CDR1 SGHVS and CDR2 FNYEAQ come from the germline V gene. The length of the CDR3 is 16 residues. V lost 0 bases and J lost 1, with 10 bases in between. CDR3 nucleotides: TGTGCCAGCAGCTTAGCCTTAGCGGCGTCCTACAATGAGCAGTTCTTC. Protein product: CASSLALAASYNEQFF.

This chain links TRBV5-1 with TRBJ1-2; D possibly corresponds to TRBD1 (5 bases). The CDR3 runs to 14 residues. The ends were cut back, 0 bases at V and 8 bases at J, with 14 bases in the middle. The germline V gene encodes CDR1 SGHRS and CDR2 YFSETQ. The CDR3 DNA is TGCGCCAGCAGCTTGGAGGGGTCGGTCCTGGGCTACACCTTC. Translated, it gives CASSLEGSVLGYTF.

This chain joins TRBV5-1 and TRBJ2-5; D is unclear. Trimming shortened V by 0 bases and J by 3 bases, and 6 bases separated the two germline ends. In germline, CDR1 is SGHRS, CDR2 YFSETQ. This CDR3 has 13 amino acids. The CDR3: CASSLGREETQYF. The CDR3 coding sequence is TGCGCCAGCAGCTTGGGTCGGGAAGAGACCCAGTACTTC.

This clone was counted only a few times. The chain carries TRBV6-5 and TRBJ1-5; D unclear. The ends were cut back, 10 bases at V and 4 bases at J, with 17 bases in the middle. There are 14 residues in the CDR3. Germline values: CDR1 MNHEY, CDR2 SVGAGI. CDR3 protein: CATLRESGNQPQHF. The CDR3, as DNA: TGTGCCACCCTAAGAGAGTCGGGAAATCAGCCCCAGCATTTT.

This chain joins TRBV28 and TRBJ1-5; tentative D call: TRBD1 (5 bases). V lost 3 bases and J 4 bases, leaving 13 bases between the germline ends. From germline, CDR1 is MDHEN and CDR2 SYDVKM. The CDR3 contains 15 residues. This CDR3 reads CASSLGTPLNQPQHF. CDR3 nucleotide sequence: TGTGCCAGCAGTTTGGGGACTCCCTTGAATCAGCCCCAGCATTTT.

The chain has TRBV6-1 and TRBJ1-5; D unclear. Germline loops: CDR1 MNHNS, CDR2 SASEGT. Trimming left V 4 bases short and J 0 bases short, with 19 bases between. The CDR3 is 18 residues long. Here the CDR3 reads CASSGGLAGTYSNQPQHF. CDR3 nucleotide sequence: TGTGCCAGCAGTGGTGGGCTTGCGGGAACATATAGCAATCAGCCCCAGCATTTT.

V usage is TRBV7-3 and J usage is TRBJ2-7; D is perhaps TRBD1 (8 bases). Per the germline V gene, CDR1 is SGHTA and CDR2 is FQGTGA. The V and J ends lost 5 bases and 7 bases respectively, with 18 bases between them. The CDR3 sequence is 14 residues long. This CDR3 reads CASSTNGQGGEQYF. The CDR3 DNA reads TGTGCCAGCAGCACGAACGGACAGGGAGGGGAGCAGTACTTC.

The CDR3 reads CASSPWAGGGSMYTF. CDR3 bases: TGCGCCAGCAGCCCGTGGGCGGGGGGGGGCTCCATGTACACCTTC. J is TRBJ1-2 and V is TRBV4-1, with D maybe TRBD1 (6 bases). The CDR3 is 15 amino acids. CDR1 and CDR2 (germline): MGHRA, YSYEKL. The V end was cut by 4 bases, the J end by 11 bases, with 23 bases between.

The chain joins TRBV9 to TRBJ2-1; weak D call: TRBD1 (6 bases). Germline V gene data show CDR1 as SGDLS and CDR2 as YYNGEE. The CDR3 sequence is 19 residues long. V was shortened by 2 bases and J by 4 bases, with 25 bases between the two germline ends. The CDR3: CASSVSRDPGTNTYNEQFF. CDR3 nucleotide sequence: TGTGCCAGCAGCGTCTCCCGAGACCCCGGGACAAACACATACAATGAGCAGTTCTTC.

J is TRBJ1-2 and V is TRBV4-2; D is ambiguous. CDR1 and CDR2 from the germline V gene are LGHNA and YNFKEQ. The CDR3 runs to 15 residues. Between the trimmed V and J ends, which lost 4 bases and 4 bases, there was a span of 16 bases. The CDR3 here is CASSPRGQTFYGYTF. The DNA for the CDR3 is TGTGCCAGCAGCCCCCGAGGCCAGACCTTCTATGGCTACACCTTC.

The chain recombines TRBV6-5 with TRBJ2-5; no clear D. This CDR3 contains 15 residues. The germline CDR1 and CDR2 sequences are MNHEY and SVGAGI. Trimming removed 3 bases from V and 1 base from J, with 12 bases in between. The CDR3 protein is CASSYINRPQETQYF. The CDR3 nucleotides read TGTGCCAGCAGTTATATTAACAGACCCCAAGAGACCCAGTACTTC.

For the CDR3, the DNA is TGCGCCAGCAGCTCTAGCGGGGGGGTACAAGAGACCCAGTACTTC. It codes for CASSSSGGVQETQYF. The chain is built from TRBV5-1 and TRBJ2-5; 12 bases are a match to TRBD2. The V gene end was trimmed by 3 bases and the J gene end by 2 bases; junction bases not matched to a gene: 2. Germline values: CDR1 SGHRS, CDR2 YFSETQ. This CDR3 contains 15 residues.

The rearrangement joins TRBV5-8 to TRBJ1-2, with unresolved D. CDR3 length equals 12 residues. Deletions cut 0 bases from V and 4 bases from J, with 4 bases between. Germline lookup yields CDR1 SGHTS and CDR2 YDEGEE. CDR3 nucleotide sequence: TGTGCCAGCAGCTTGGATAGCTATGGCTACACCTTC. Translating gives CASSLDSYGYTF.

V gene TRBV2 combines with J gene TRBJ1-5; D might be TRBD1 (6 bases). The CDR3 loop spans 13 amino acids. V was cut by 8 bases and J by 5 bases, with 13 bases left in between. Germline values: CDR1 SNHLY, CDR2 FYNNEI. CDR3 nucleotides: TGTGCCAGCGGCGCGACAGGATATCAGCCCCAGCATTTT. Translating gives CASGATGYQPQHF. The full variable domain, completed using reference TRBV2 and TRBJ1-5, is EPEVTQTPSHQVTQMGQEVILRCVPISNHLYFYWYRQILGQKVEFLVSFYNNEISEKSEIFDDQFSVERPDGSNFTLKIRSTKLEDSAMYFCASGATGYQPQHFGDGTRLSIL.

This chain connects TRBV29-1 to TRBJ1-1; no definite D call. Germline CDR1 and CDR2: SQVTM and ANQGSEA. This CDR3 is 14 amino acids long. The V and J ends lost 3 bases and 5 bases respectively, with 16 bases between them. The CDR3 loop is CSVEPAGRRTEAFF. CDR3 DNA sequence: TGCAGCGTTGAGCCCGCTGGGAGAAGAACTGAAGCTTTCTTT. Combining the CDR3 with reference TRBV29-1 and TRBJ1-1 gives the whole variable domain SAVISQKPSRDICQRGTSLTIQCQVDSQVTMMFWYRQQPGQSLTLIATANQGSEATYESGFVIDKFPISRPNLTFSTLTVSNMSPEDSSIYLCSVEPAGRRTEAFFGQGTRLTVV.

The chain joins TRBV27 to TRBJ1-2; 7 bases map to TRBD1. CDR1 MNHEY and CDR2 SMNVEV come from the germline V gene (reference sequence). The CDR3 sequence is 15 residues long. Trimming at V came to 6 bases and at J to 4 bases, leaving 11 bases not matched to a gene. Written as DNA, the CDR3 is TGTGCCAGCAGACCACGGGAGGGGGCAAGCTATGGCTACACCTTC. Amino acids: CASRPREGASYGYTF.

This rearrangement joins TRBV6-1 to TRBJ2-3; 9 positions agree with TRBD1. The V segment lost 4 bases and the J segment 6 bases; nucleotides outside the gene matches: 11. The CDR3 totals 16 residues. Germline CDR1 reads MNHNS; CDR2 reads SASEGT. As DNA, the CDR3 is TGTGCCAGCAGTGCGTTCTCCGGGACAGGGACGGATACGCAGTATTTT. Translating it yields CASSAFSGTGTDTQYF.

The chain couples TRBV4-2 to TRBJ1-2; tentatively, D is TRBD1 (6 bases). The germline V gene encodes CDR1 LGHNA and CDR2 YNFKEQ. Between the trimmed V and J ends, which lost 0 bases and 10 bases, there was a span of 21 bases. CDR3 length: 16 amino acids. The chain's CDR3 is CASSQDRGQSVVSYTF. For the CDR3, the DNA is TGTGCCAGCAGCCAAGATAGAGGACAGTCCGTTGTTTCCTACACCTTC.